One sample yielded the 26 T cell receptor beta chains listed below, sequenced in a study of neurological immune-mediated disorders. A single record per CDR3 protein comes from TCRdb applying MiXCR to the 5' RACE reads. This table has tens of thousands of distinct CDR3 sequences, 3% to 4% appearing once. The sequenced sample was PBMCs. The receptors derive from a man aged 40-55 years with multiple sclerosis.

This clonotype was seen many times. V and J are TRBV9 and TRBJ2-5, with D perhaps being TRBD1 or TRBD2 (5 bases each). From germline, CDR1 is SGDLS and CDR2 YYNGEE. The CDR3 contains 14 residues. V gave up 2 bases and J gave up 4 bases, with 12 bases separating them. CDR3 nucleotides: TGTGCCAGCAGCGTGGGGACCGCACGAGAGACCCAGTACTTC. It encodes CASSVGTARETQYF.

The chain links TRBV18 to TRBJ2-7; 12 nucleotides match TRBD2. The trim removed 5 bases at V and 5 bases at J, leaving 7 bases unmatched. The CDR3 is 15 amino acids. CDR1 is KGHSH, CDR2 LQKENI, per germline. The CDR3 protein is CASSGGLAGRNEQYF. CDR3 sequence (DNA): TGTGCCAGCTCAGGAGGACTAGCGGGGCGAAACGAGCAGTACTTC.

This clonotype was counted ten times or more. The rearrangement joins TRBV7-6 to TRBJ2-3; tentatively, D is TRBD1 or TRBD2 (6 bases each). Trimming removed 4 bases from V and 5 bases from J, with 19 bases in between. Germline lookup yields CDR1 SGHVS and CDR2 FNYEAQ. CDR3 length equals 16 residues. CDR3 DNA sequence: TGTGCCAGCAGCTCGAATATCGGGGGCTCAGGAGATACGCAGTATTTT. This codes for CASSSNIGGSGDTQYF.

This clonotype showed up many times. This chain joins TRBV12-3 or TRBV12-4 and TRBJ2-1; D is undetermined. Trimming cost V 3 bases and J 11 bases, with 14 bases left between them. This CDR3 contains 13 residues. The CDR3 sequence: CASSFTRREQQFF. In nucleotides, the CDR3 is TGTGCCAGCAGTTTCACCCGGCGAGAACAGCAGTTCTTC.

The table lists this clonotype with many counts. The CDR3 sequence is CASSLRRADDEQFF. Here the CDR3 DNA reads TGTGCCAGCAGCTTAAGGCGGGCTGATGATGAGCAGTTCTTC. The V gene is TRBV7-2, the J gene TRBJ2-1; D perhaps matches TRBD2 (5 bases). Germline V gives CDR1 SGHTA, CDR2 FQGNSA. Trimming shortened V by 2 bases and J by 8 bases, and 13 bases separated the two germline ends. The CDR3 sequence is 14 residues long.

There are many counts of this clonotype. The chain uses TRBV20-1 and TRBJ2-1, with 9 bases aligning to TRBD2. In germline, CDR1 is DFQATT, CDR2 SNEGSKA (reference sequence). The CDR3 is made up of 13 amino acids. In DNA, the CDR3 is TGCAGCGAAGGCGGGGGGGGACGGGATGAGCAGTTCTTC. This translates into CSEGGGGRDEQFF.

There are a few counts of this clonotype. V gene TRBV12-3 or TRBV12-4 combines with J gene TRBJ2-1; 7 positions agree with TRBD1. The V gene end was trimmed by 4 bases and the J gene end by 6 bases; junction bases not matched to a gene: 3. The CDR3 extends over 13 amino acids. DNA of the CDR3: TGTGCCAGCAGTTCCGGACAGGTCAATGAGCAGTTCTTC. Amino acid sequence: CASSSGQVNEQFF.

In this sample, this clonotype turned up many times. The chain links TRBV20-1 to TRBJ2-5, with TRBD1 as a possible D gene (5 bases). CDR1 is DFQATT, CDR2 SNEGSKA, per germline (reference sequence). The CDR3 has 13 amino acids. The V and J ends lost 3 bases and 1 base respectively, with 9 bases between them. The CDR3 coding sequence is TGCAGTGCTAGTCCGCAGGGCCAAGAGACCCAGTACTTC. Translating it yields CSASPQGQETQYF.

The rearrangement uses TRBV12-3 or TRBV12-4 and TRBJ2-6, with D perhaps matching TRBD1 or TRBD2 (5 bases each). V lost 3 bases, J lost 0 bases, and 9 bases lay in between. The CDR3 contains 16 residues. DNA of the CDR3: TGTGCCAGCAGTTTTGGGGGATTCTCTGGGGCCAACGTCCTGACTTTC. It specifies CASSFGGFSGANVLTF.

This clonotype has at least ten counts. The genes are TRBV10-3 and TRBJ2-7; D ambiguous. Germline V gene sequence: CDR1 ENHRY, CDR2 SYGVKD. Between the trimmed V and J ends, which lost 3 bases and 0 bases, there was a span of 3 bases. The CDR3 is made up of 12 amino acids. The CDR3 sequence is CAISDHSYEQYF. CDR3 nucleotides: TGTGCCATCAGTGACCACTCCTACGAGCAGTACTTC.

This clonotype was seen repeatedly, ten times or more. The chain couples TRBV29-1 to TRBJ1-4; possible D gene TRBD1, 5 bases. V was trimmed by 7 bases and J by 8 bases, leaving 17 bases between them. CDR3 length: 13 residues. Germline CDR1 reads SQVTM; CDR2 reads ANQGSEA. The CDR3 is CSAAGTLGEKLFF. The CDR3, as DNA: TGCAGCGCCGCGGGGACTCTAGGGGAAAAACTGTTTTTT.

This clonotype came up many times. The chain couples TRBV7-3 to TRBJ2-4; 7 bases align to TRBD2. The CDR3 has 15 amino acids. V trimming: 5 bases; J trimming: 5 bases; junction bases outside the gene matches: 9. Germline-derived CDR1 and CDR2 are SGHTA and FQGTGA. The CDR3 region has the DNA TGTGCCAGCAGCCTCATGGGGGGGTCCGAAAACATTCAGTACTTC. Protein sequence: CASSLMGGSENIQYF.

This clonotype was found a few times. A read error may be the cause here, since a much bigger clone is one base away. This chain links TRBV5-1 with TRBJ1-3; 7 bases align to TRBD1. The germline gives CDR1 SGHRS, CDR2 YFSETQ. CDR3 length equals 16 residues. CDR3 coding DNA: TGCGCCAGCAGCCAAGGACAGGCTTACTTTGGAAAAACCATATATTTT. This gives the protein CASSQGQAYFGKTIYF.

Ten or more counts support this clonotype. The gene calls are TRBV7-9 and TRBJ2-7; D unclear. CDR1 is SEHNR and CDR2 is FQNEAQ in the germline V gene (reference sequence). V dropped 4 bases and J dropped 12 bases, with 13 bases sitting between them. The CDR3 consists of 11 residues. Written as DNA, the CDR3 is TGTGCCAGCAGCTCCGGACCCGGCCCGTACTTC. This gives the protein CASSSGPGPYF.

Many counts were recorded for this clonotype. V usage is TRBV24-1 and J usage is TRBJ1-2; D uncertain. CDR1 and CDR2 (germline): KGHDR, SFDVKD. The CDR3 contains 11 residues. Trimming stripped 2 bases from V and 6 bases from J, with 3 bases between. Written as DNA, the CDR3 is TGTGCCACCAGTGATTCGGATGGCTACACCTTC. Residues: CATSDSDGYTF.

At least ten counts were recorded for this clonotype. J is TRBJ2-3 and V is TRBV20-1; D is possibly TRBD1 or TRBD2 (5 bases each). This CDR3 comprises 11 residues. Germline V CDR1 and CDR2: DFQATT, SNEGSKA (reference sequence). The V end lost 8 bases, the J end lost 5 bases, and 11 bases lay between the germline ends. The CDR3 protein is CSSGTGDTQYF. In DNA form, the CDR3 reads TGCAGTAGTGGGACGGGAGATACGCAGTATTTT.

This clonotype was recorded at least ten times. This chain uses TRBV20-1 with TRBJ2-7, with D unclear. V lost 4 bases and J lost 6, with 19 bases in between. The CDR3 length is 14 residues. Germline V CDR1 and CDR2: DFQATT, SNEGSKA (reference sequence). The CDR3 DNA is TGCAGTGCTACCAGATTGGGTCCATACGGCGAGCAGTACTTC. Translating gives CSATRLGPYGEQYF.

This clonotype occurred many times. The gene calls are TRBV5-5 and TRBJ2-7; D assignment may be TRBD1 or TRBD2 (5 bases each). V was cut by 4 bases and J by 3 bases, with 20 bases left in between. Germline CDR1 SGHKS, CDR2 YYEKEE (reference sequence). The CDR3 length is 16 residues. The CDR3 DNA follows: TGTGCCAGCAGCAGTATTGCCGGGACGGGGCTCTACGAGCAGTACTTC. It translates to CASSSIAGTGLYEQYF.

This clonotype was counted ten times or more. The chain's CDR3 is CASTAPGTAAEAFF. CDR3 sequence (DNA): TGTGCCAGCACCGCCCCGGGGACAGCAGCTGAAGCTTTCTTT. The V call is TRBV12-3 or TRBV12-4, the J call TRBJ1-1; 7 bases align to TRBD1. V lost 7 bases, J lost 6 bases, and 11 bases stayed unmatched. The CDR3 runs to 14 residues.

A few counts support this clonotype. The CDR3 DNA follows: TGTGCCAGCAGCTCCCCGCCGGGGGGGCAGTTCTTC. As protein: CASSSPPGGQFF. V gene TRBV12-3 or TRBV12-4 combines with J gene TRBJ2-1; 7 bases fit TRBD2. The CDR3 is 12 amino acids. V shed 6 bases and J 12 bases; nucleotides not matched to a gene: 8.

As for this clonotype: This may come from a read error, since a much larger clone is one base off. The chain links TRBV27 to TRBJ2-7; the D is unclear. Germline-derived CDR1 and CDR2 are MNHEY and SMNVEV (reference sequence). Trimming pared 4 bases from V and 5 bases from J, leaving 15 bases between. CDR3 length equals 14 residues. The CDR3 is CASSWGKGIHEQYF. CDR3 in DNA: TGTGCCAGCAGTTGGGGAAAGGGTATCCACGAGCAGTACTTC.

At least ten counts were recorded for this clonotype. The gene calls are TRBV20-1 and TRBJ1-4; no firm D call. The V gene lost 6 bases and the J gene lost 8 bases, with 13 bases spanning the gap. The V gene's germline CDR1 is DFQATT and CDR2 SNEGSKA (reference sequence). The CDR3 extends over 12 amino acids. CDR3 sequence (DNA): TGCAGTGCGCTTCCGGAGGAAGAAAAACTGTTTTTT. The encoded protein is CSALPEEEKLFF.

This clonotype was found many times. This chain joins TRBV6-6 and TRBJ2-7, with D unresolved. The V and J ends lost 5 bases and 4 bases respectively, with 12 bases between them. Per the germline V gene, CDR1 is MNHNY and CDR2 is SVGAGI (reference sequence). The CDR3 loop spans 13 amino acids. DNA for the CDR3: TGTGCCAGCAGTCTATTAGACGGGTACGAGCAGTACTTC. The encoded protein is CASSLLDGYEQYF.

There are a few counts of this clonotype. The chain recombines TRBV2 with TRBJ1-2, with 9 bases that match TRBD1. V was pared by 8 bases and J by 3 bases, with 10 bases of the junction left unmatched. Germline assignment: CDR1 SNHLY and CDR2 FYNNEI. The CDR3 extends over 15 amino acids. The CDR3 loop reads CASSGGDRVDYGYTF. Written as DNA, the CDR3 is TGTGCCAGCTCCGGGGGGGACAGGGTAGACTATGGCTACACCTTC.

This clonotype was seen many times. This chain uses TRBV5-1 with TRBJ2-1; 11 nucleotides line up with TRBD1. In germline, CDR1 is SGHRS, CDR2 YFSETQ. V lost 0 bases, J lost 4 bases, and 6 bases stayed unmatched. This CDR3 has 17 amino acids. This chain's CDR3 is CASSLDLGTGGYNEQFF. In nucleotides, the CDR3 is TGCGCCAGCAGCTTGGATCTCGGGACAGGGGGTTACAATGAGCAGTTCTTC.

At least ten counts were recorded for this clonotype. In nucleotides, the CDR3 is TGTGCCGCCTCGGTTGCAGGCGGCTACGAGCAGTACTTC. This encodes CAASVAGGYEQYF. This chain connects TRBV27 to TRBJ2-7; D ambiguous. Germline CDR1 reads MNHEY; CDR2 reads SMNVEV (reference sequence). V lost 11 bases and J lost 3, with 17 bases in between. The CDR3 sequence is 13 residues long.